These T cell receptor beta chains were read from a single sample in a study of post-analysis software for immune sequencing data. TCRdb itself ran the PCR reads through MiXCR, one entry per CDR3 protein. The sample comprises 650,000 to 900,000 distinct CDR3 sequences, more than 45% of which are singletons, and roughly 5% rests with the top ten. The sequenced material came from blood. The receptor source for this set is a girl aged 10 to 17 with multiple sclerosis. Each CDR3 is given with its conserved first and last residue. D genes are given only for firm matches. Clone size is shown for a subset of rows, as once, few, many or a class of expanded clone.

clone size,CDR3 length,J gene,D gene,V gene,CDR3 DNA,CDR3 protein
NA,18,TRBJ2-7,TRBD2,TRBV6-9,TGTGCCAGCAGCACCGGATGGGTAGCGGGGCGTTCTTTCCACGGGCAGTACTTC,CASSTGWVAGRSFHGQYF
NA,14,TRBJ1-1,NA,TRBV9,TGTGCCAGCAGCGTAGCACAGGATAACACTGAAGCTTTCTTT,CASSVAQDNTEAFF
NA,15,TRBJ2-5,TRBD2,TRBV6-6,TGTGCCGGCAGTTACGAGGGCGGTAGCGGGAGGCCCCAGTACTTC,CAGSYEGGSGRPQYF
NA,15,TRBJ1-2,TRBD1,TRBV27,TGTGCCAGCAGTTCTCCCGGACAGGGAGGCAGCCGCTACACCTTC,CASSSPGQGGSRYTF
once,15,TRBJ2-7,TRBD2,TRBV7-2,TGTGCCAGCAGCCCGTCGGGAGGGGAGGTCTACGAGCAGTACTTC,CASSPSGGEVYEQYF
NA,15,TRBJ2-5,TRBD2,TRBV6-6,TGTGCCAGCAGATACGTAGCGGGGGCGCAGGAGACCCAGTACTTC,CASRYVAGAQETQYF
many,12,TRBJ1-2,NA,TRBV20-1,TGCAGTGCTAGTAAAGGGGGCTATGGCTACACCTTC,CSASKGGYGYTF
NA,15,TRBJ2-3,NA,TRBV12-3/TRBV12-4,TGTGCCAGCAGTTTAGCCACGATGAGAGCAGATACGCAGTATTTT,CASSLATMRADTQYF
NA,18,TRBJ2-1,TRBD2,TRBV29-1,TGCAGCGTTGAGGGAGCGGGACGAGTGTTTTGGGGAGGCGATGAGCAGTTCTTC,CSVEGAGRVFWGGDEQFF
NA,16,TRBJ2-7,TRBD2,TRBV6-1,TGTGCCAGCAGTGAAGCGCCCGGGACTAGCGCGTACGAGCAGTACTTC,CASSEAPGTSAYEQYF
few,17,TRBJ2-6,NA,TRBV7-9,TGTGCCAGCAGCTCCAGCGGACTTCAAGCTGGGGCCAACGTCCTGACTTTC,CASSSSGLQAGANVLTF
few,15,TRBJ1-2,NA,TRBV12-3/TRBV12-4,TGTGCCAGCAGCCTCGTAACGAGGGGGGGTGGTGGCTACACCTTC,CASSLVTRGGGGYTF
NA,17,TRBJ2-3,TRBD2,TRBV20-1,TGCAGTGCTAGAACCGGCACTAGCGGGCTAAGCACAGATACGCAGTATTTT,CSARTGTSGLSTDTQYF
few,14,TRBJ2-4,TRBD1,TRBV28,TGTGCCAGCAGCCCTTGGACAGGCAAAAACATTCAGTACTTC,CASSPWTGKNIQYF
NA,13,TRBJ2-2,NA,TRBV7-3,TGTGCCAGCGCCCCCCGGGGGACCGGGGAGCTGTTTTTT,CASAPRGTGELFF
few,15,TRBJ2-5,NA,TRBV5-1,TGCGCCAGCAGCTTGGCCAGGCAGGTTGTAGAGACCCAGTACTTC,CASSLARQVVETQYF
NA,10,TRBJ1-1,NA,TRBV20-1,TGCAGTGCTAGAGTTGGGAGAGCTTTCTTT,CSARVGRAFF
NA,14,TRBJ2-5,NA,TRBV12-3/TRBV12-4,TGTGCCAGCTCCCAGGGACGAGCGAGGGGGACCCAGTACTTC,CASSQGRARGTQYF
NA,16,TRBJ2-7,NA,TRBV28,TGTGCCAGCAGTTTCCTCCTGACAGGCCTCTCCTACGAGCAGTACTTC,CASSFLLTGLSYEQYF
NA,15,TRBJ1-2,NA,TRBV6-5,TGTGCCAGCAGTTACTTGATATCGGGGAACTATGGCTACACCTTC,CASSYLISGNYGYTF
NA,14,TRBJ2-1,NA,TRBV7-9,TGTGCCAGCAGTTTAACGGGACAACACAATGAGCAGTTCTTC,CASSLTGQHNEQFF
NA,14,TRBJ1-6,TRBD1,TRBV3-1,TGTGCCAGCACCCAGACAGGGGCAAATTCACCCCTCCACTTT,CASTQTGANSPLHF
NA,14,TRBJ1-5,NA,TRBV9,TGTGCCAGCAGCGTTGGGCATAGCAATCAGCCCCAGCATTTT,CASSVGHSNQPQHF
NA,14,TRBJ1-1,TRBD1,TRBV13,TGTGCCAGCAGCTTCATGACAGGGGCCACTGAAGCTTTCTTT,CASSFMTGATEAFF
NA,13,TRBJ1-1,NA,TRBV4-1,TGCGCCAGCAGCCAAGATGAATGGGGACAAGCTTTCTTT,CASSQDEWGQAFF
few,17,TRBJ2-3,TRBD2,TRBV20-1,TGCAGTGCTAGAGGCATACTAGCGGGAGGTAGGACAGATACGCAGTATTTT,CSARGILAGGRTDTQYF
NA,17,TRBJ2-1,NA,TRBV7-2,TGTGCCAGCAGCTTAGTGGCCCCCCGTGCCTCCTACAATGAGCAGTTCTTC,CASSLVAPRASYNEQFF
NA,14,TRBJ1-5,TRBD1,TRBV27,TGTGCCAGCAGTTTTCAGGGGGCGGATCAGCCCCAGCATTTT,CASSFQGADQPQHF
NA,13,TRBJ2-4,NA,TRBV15,TGTGCCACCAGCACCCGGGACATTTTCATTCAGTACTTC,CATSTRDIFIQYF
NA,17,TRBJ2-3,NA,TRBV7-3,TGTGCCAGCAGCTTAGGTCGGGAGCCGGGCACCACAGATACGCAGTATTTT,CASSLGREPGTTDTQYF
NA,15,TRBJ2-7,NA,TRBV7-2,TGTGCCAGCAGCAAGCCAGGGGGGGAGTCCTACGAGCAGTACTTC,CASSKPGGESYEQYF
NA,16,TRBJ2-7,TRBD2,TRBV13,TGTGCCAGCAGCTTGCCCGCTAGCGGGAGTAGTCGCGAGCAGTACTTC,CASSLPASGSSREQYF
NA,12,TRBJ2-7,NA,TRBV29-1,TGCAGCGTTACCATGGTATCCTACGAGCAGTACTTC,CSVTMVSYEQYF
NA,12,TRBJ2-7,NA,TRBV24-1,TGTGCCGCCAGTGACCGGACCGGCGAGCAGTACTTC,CAASDRTGEQYF
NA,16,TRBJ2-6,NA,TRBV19,TGTGCCAGTAGCCAGGGGGGCGCTACTGGGGCCAACTTCCTGACTTTC,CASSQGGATGANFLTF
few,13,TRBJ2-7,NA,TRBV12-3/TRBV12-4,TGTGCCAGCAGTTTAGTGTCAGGGGACGAGCAGTACTTC,CASSLVSGDEQYF
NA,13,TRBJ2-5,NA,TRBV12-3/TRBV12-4,TGTGCCAGCAGTTCCCCCGGGACTGGGGAGCAGTACTTC,CASSSPGTGEQYF
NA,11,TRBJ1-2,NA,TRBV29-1,TGCAGCGTTTTTGCCGTTCCCGGCTACACCTTC,CSVFAVPGYTF
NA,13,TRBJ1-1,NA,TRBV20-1,TGCAGTGCTCCCCGGGCCCTGAACACTGAAGCTTTCTTT,CSAPRALNTEAFF
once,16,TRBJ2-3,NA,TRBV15,TGTGCCACCAGCAGCGGGCGGGTTTCTAGCACAGATACGCAGTATTTT,CATSSGRVSSTDTQYF
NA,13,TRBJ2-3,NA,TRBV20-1,TGCAGTGCTGGAGACCTGAGTCGAGATACGCAGTATTTT,CSAGDLSRDTQYF
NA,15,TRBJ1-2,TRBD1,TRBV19,TGTGCCAGTAGTATCGCGGACAGGGACCACTATGGCTACACCTTC,CASSIADRDHYGYTF
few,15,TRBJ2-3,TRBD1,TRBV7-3,TGTGCCAGCAGCTGGGACAGGGCTAGCACAGATACGCAGTATTTT,CASSWDRASTDTQYF
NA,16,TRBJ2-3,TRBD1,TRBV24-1,TGTGCCACCAGTGATCGACAGGGGGCAATCACAGATACGCAGTATTTT,CATSDRQGAITDTQYF
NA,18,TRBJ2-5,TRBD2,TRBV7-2,TGTGCCAGCCAGCTTAGGGGGCGCCTAGCGGGAGTAGGCAATGAGCAGTACTTC,CASQLRGRLAGVGNEQYF
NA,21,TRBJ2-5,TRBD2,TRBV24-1,TGTGCCACCAGTGGCTCTCGGGGACTAGCGGGAGGTTCGGAGTACCAAGAGACCCAGTACTTC,CATSGSRGLAGGSEYQETQYF
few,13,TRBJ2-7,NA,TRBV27,TGTGCCAGCGGATGGGGGGCTGGCTACGAGCAGTACTTC,CASGWGAGYEQYF
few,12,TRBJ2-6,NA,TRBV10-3,TGTGCCATCAGCCGGGACGGTGGGGTCCTGACTTTC,CAISRDGGVLTF
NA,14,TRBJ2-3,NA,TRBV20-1,TGCAGTGCCGAAGATAGGGGCGGGTCGGATACGCAGTATTTT,CSAEDRGGSDTQYF
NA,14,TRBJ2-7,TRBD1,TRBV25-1,TGTGCCAGCAGTGAATGGGACAGGGGTCTCGAGCAGTACTTC,CASSEWDRGLEQYF
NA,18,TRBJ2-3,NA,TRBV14,TGTGCCAGCAGCCAAGACCATTTTCGAGCGGTAGACACAGATACGCAGTATTTT,CASSQDHFRAVDTDTQYF
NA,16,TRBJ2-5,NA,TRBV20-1,TGCAGTGCTAGACCCCCGGTAGGCGGGATACAAGAGACCCAGTACTTC,CSARPPVGGIQETQYF
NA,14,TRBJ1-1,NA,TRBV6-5,TGTGCCAGCAGTTACTCTCCAGGGGACACTGAAGCTTTCTTT,CASSYSPGDTEAFF
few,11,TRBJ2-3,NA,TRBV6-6,TGTGCCAGCTGCGGCGCAGATACGCAGTATTTT,CASCGADTQYF
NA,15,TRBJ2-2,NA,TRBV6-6,TGTGCCAGCAGTTACGAACTCGGGAACACCGGGGAGCTGTTTTTT,CASSYELGNTGELFF
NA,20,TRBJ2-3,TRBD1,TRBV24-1,TGTGCCACCAGTGGTCCTACCGGGACAGGGGAAGGGGATAGCACAGATACGCAGTATTTT,CATSGPTGTGEGDSTDTQYF
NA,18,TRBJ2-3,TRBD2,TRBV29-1,TGCAGCGTTGACCCACTAGCGGGAGGCCCTGCTAGCACAGATACGCAGTATTTT,CSVDPLAGGPASTDTQYF